This T cell receptor (beta chain) originates from a study of identical twins. From the 5' RACE reads, TCRdb called clonotypes with MiXCR, one entry per CDR3 protein. The table records some 210,000 distinct CDR3 sequences, about a sixth of them present only once. V lost 5 bases and J lost 4, with 15 bases in between. The V gene's germline CDR1 is MNHEY and CDR2 SMNVEV (reference sequence). This CDR3 is built from 14 residues. The sample was also linked to a second study, of T cells expressing NK-cell markers.

Input material: CD8+ T cells sorted from blood. The receptor was isolated from a woman between 18 and 29 years old in good health. This rearrangement joins TRBV27 to TRBJ2-7, with D possibly matching TRBD2 (5 bases). CDR3 protein: CASSPAGNTYEQYF. DNA for the CDR3: TGTGCCAGCAGTCCAGCCGGGAACACATACGAGCAGTACTTC.